These T cell receptor beta chains were read from a single sample in a study of T cells after yellow fever vaccination. A single record per CDR3 protein comes from TCRdb applying MiXCR to the 5' RACE reads. The sample holds a few hundred thousand distinct CDR3 sequences, approximately 4% seen once. The sequences come from PBMCs, collected 5 days after the yellow fever booster vaccination. The receptors stem from a man aged 18 to 30 who received the YFV17D yellow fever vaccine. The CDR3 runs from the conserved cysteine through the conserved F or W. Fields, in order: V gene, CDR3 length, clone size, CDR3 protein. Clone size appears in some rows only: once, few, many, or a class for an expanded clone.

V gene: TRBV20-1
CDR3 length: 15
clone size: many
CDR3 protein: CSARDRRGEGEKLFF

V gene: TRBV6-4
CDR3 length: 15
clone size: many
CDR3 protein: CASSKGTSGVNEQFF

V gene: TRBV15
CDR3 length: 15
clone size: few
CDR3 protein: CATSRDQDRFYEQYF

V gene: TRBV4-1
CDR3 length: 16
clone size: NA
CDR3 protein: CASSFEPTDAQETQYF

V gene: TRBV6-2/TRBV6-3
CDR3 length: 18
clone size: NA
CDR3 protein: CASSSPSGTGEGADTQYF

V gene: TRBV5-1
CDR3 length: 16
clone size: few
CDR3 protein: CASSRLGGPSYNEQFF

V gene: TRBV5-1
CDR3 length: 14
clone size: few
CDR3 protein: CASSDQGQIYEQYF

V gene: TRBV28
CDR3 length: 15
clone size: many
CDR3 protein: CASTEDRLAGYEQYF

V gene: TRBV2
CDR3 length: 13
clone size: many
CDR3 protein: CATRTKRGDTQYF

V gene: TRBV20-1
CDR3 length: 14
clone size: few
CDR3 protein: CSASNGGGFEKLFF

V gene: TRBV5-5
CDR3 length: 15
clone size: few
CDR3 protein: CASSLGDRSSYEQYF

V gene: TRBV20-1
CDR3 length: 14
clone size: NA
CDR3 protein: CSARPLRGWDTQYF

V gene: TRBV5-4
CDR3 length: 14
clone size: many
CDR3 protein: CASRRDRLNTEAFF

V gene: TRBV11-2
CDR3 length: 15
clone size: few
CDR3 protein: CASSFVQGARYEQYF

V gene: TRBV20-1
CDR3 length: 12
clone size: many
CDR3 protein: CSTQGGTDTQYF

V gene: TRBV5-1
CDR3 length: 16
clone size: few
CDR3 protein: CASSLGTGVLTDTQYF

V gene: TRBV14
CDR3 length: 13
clone size: NA
CDR3 protein: CASSQERGGEQYF

V gene: TRBV7-8
CDR3 length: 16
clone size: many
CDR3 protein: CASSLTGAGGTDTQYF

V gene: TRBV18
CDR3 length: 17
clone size: few
CDR3 protein: CASSPLEGNSGANVLTF

V gene: TRBV7-2
CDR3 length: 14
clone size: many
CDR3 protein: CASSLSGLNTEAFF

V gene: TRBV12-3/TRBV12-4
CDR3 length: 16
clone size: few
CDR3 protein: CASSGTVPLGNQPQHF

V gene: TRBV4-3
CDR3 length: 14
clone size: many
CDR3 protein: CASSQDGGTSEAFF

V gene: TRBV20-1
CDR3 length: 14
clone size: few
CDR3 protein: CSATTRGWGSPLHF

V gene: TRBV6-5
CDR3 length: 14
clone size: many
CDR3 protein: CASSYWGGNNEQFF

V gene: TRBV11-1
CDR3 length: 17
clone size: few
CDR3 protein: CASSLFSGRRITGELFF

V gene: TRBV25-1
CDR3 length: 14
clone size: NA
CDR3 protein: CASSPAGPSYGYTF

V gene: TRBV5-1
CDR3 length: 13
clone size: few
CDR3 protein: CASSLRHNNEQFF

V gene: TRBV4-3
CDR3 length: 15
clone size: few
CDR3 protein: CASSQDGGVTYEQYF

V gene: TRBV12-3/TRBV12-4
CDR3 length: 14
clone size: NA
CDR3 protein: CASSGHISYNEQFF

V gene: TRBV3-1
CDR3 length: 15
clone size: many
CDR3 protein: CASSRRPVNTGELFF

V gene: TRBV10-3
CDR3 length: 13
clone size: few
CDR3 protein: CAIKGQGVYEQYF

V gene: TRBV9
CDR3 length: 15
clone size: NA
CDR3 protein: CASSVAYGQTYEQYF

V gene: TRBV12-3/TRBV12-4
CDR3 length: 14
clone size: NA
CDR3 protein: CASSFDADGSPLHF

V gene: TRBV7-8
CDR3 length: 15
clone size: many
CDR3 protein: CASSAGTSGGNEQFF

V gene: TRBV28
CDR3 length: 13
clone size: once
CDR3 protein: CASPGPGVPGYTF

V gene: TRBV19
CDR3 length: 16
clone size: many
CDR3 protein: CASSVSLAGYSYEQYF

V gene: TRBV6-5
CDR3 length: 14
clone size: many
CDR3 protein: CASSYSQGANVLTF

V gene: TRBV7-2
CDR3 length: 15
clone size: few
CDR3 protein: CASSPGPGPYYGYTF

V gene: TRBV14
CDR3 length: 16
clone size: many
CDR3 protein: CASSQIRRDWANVLTF